Reported below is one T cell receptor beta chain. Its specificity is not known. This CDR3 has 16 amino acids. V shed 3 bases and J shed 2 bases, with 16 bases lying between them. These data are taken from a study of T cells in Graves' hyperthyroidism and ophthalmopathy. General study results and limits: Among clonotypes expanded in thyroid above 0.001, most were also found in blood.

Those with hyperthyroidism were 18 to 65 years old, newly diagnosed, and ill for under 2 months. The PBMCs studied were ones that came from about 10 ml fresh peripheral blood. RNA transcripts were the template for amplifying TCR beta CDR3 regions. With the HTBI primer set, the TCR CDR3 went through a first round of RT-PCR. TCRdb re-analysed the multiplex PCR reads in MiXCR, keeping a single row per CDR3 protein. This table holds under 300,000 distinct CDR3 sequences, roughly 15% found once. The origin of this receptor is a woman aged 40 to 55 with Graves' hyperthyroidism that later progressed to Graves' ophthalmopathy. This rearrangement joins TRBV12-3 or TRBV12-4 to TRBJ1-1; perhaps TRBD1 as D (6 bases). The sample comprised blood. The CDR3 DNA reads as TGTGCCAGCAGTTTTCAGTCAAGGGGGGGAAACACTGAAGCTTTCTTT. Its translation: CASSFQSRGGNTEAFF.